A single TCR beta chain is shown here with its context. The sample originates from a study of blood T cell repertoires in COVID-19. Assay used: immunoSEQ multiplex PCR; TCRdb lists only in-frame clones, some missing. The sample yields 250,000 to 300,000 clones, roughly 85% seen once. Sequencing used peripheral blood. The clonotype originates from a man aged 60 to 75 who had recovered from COVID-19.

CDR3 region: CASSPGQRATNEKLFF. For the CDR3, the DNA is TGTGCCAGCAGTCCGGGACAGCGTGCCACTAATGAAAAACTGTTTTTT. The chain is built from TRBV27 and TRBJ1-4, with 7 bases aligning to TRBD1. This CDR3 comprises 16 residues. CDR1 and CDR2 (germline): MNHEY, SMNVEV (reference sequence). V shed 5 bases and J 2 bases; nucleotides not matched to a gene: 8. Drawing the rest from reference TRBV27 and TRBJ1-4, the complete variable domain is EAQVTQNPRYLITVTGKKLTVTCSQNMNHEYMSWYRQDPGLGLRQIYYSMNVEVTDKGDVPEGYKVSRKEKRNFPLILESPSPNQTSLYFCASSPGQRATNEKLFFGSGTQLSVL.